This record looks at one T cell receptor (beta chain) sequence and its context. This clonotype was detected a few times. No cognate antigen has been identified for it. No base qualities exist here, and no much larger clone lies one base off it. The data were taken from a study of regulatory T cells in long-lasting Graves disease (dated by TCRdb to the early 2020s). In the study overall: Persistent Graves' disease meant more than 5 years of antithyroid drug treatment with TSH receptor autoantibodies that stayed positive. Persistent Graves' disease patients were compared with newly diagnosed Graves' disease patients by peripheral blood TCR sequencing and RNA sequencing. The study was registered as a clinical trial and conducted in China. TCR sequencing covered roughly 13 persistent and approximately 20 newly diagnosed Graves' disease patients, 33 samples in total. In the clinical cohort, patients with persistent Graves' disease had used antithyroid drugs for an average of about 9.4 years.

In the germline V gene (reference sequence), CDR1 corresponds to SGHKS and CDR2 to YYEKEE. The CDR3 runs 12 residues from the cysteine to the phenylalanine. Here the CDR3 DNA is all that survives: 36 bases in frame from base 1. The germline ends are 15 bases apart after V is trimmed by 4 bases and J by 14 bases. Overall study results and their limits: More public clonotypes were shared among persistent patients (fewer than 3,000) than among newly diagnosed patients (roughly 1,000). Because the primary lesion, thyroid tissue, could not be accessed, the study looked at peripheral blood alone. Persistent disease showed preferential use of TRBV28, TRBJ1-2 and TRBJ2-5, whereas newly diagnosed disease favored TRBV20-1 and TRBJ2-1. Sequencing and analysis were limited to the TCR beta chain. Lower TCR Shannon entropy and fewer highly expanded clones were observed in persistent Graves' disease patients than in newly diagnosed patients, which suggested clonal expansion. The small sample size was acknowledged by the authors as a limitation that may reduce accuracy.

Library method: multiplex PCR. Instrument on record: Illumina HiSeq 4000. To build TCR beta libraries, CDR3 regions were amplified by Arm-PCR using iRepertoire HTBI primers. Before sequencing, the PCR products went through gel purification. The source study handled its data this way. Gene usage analysis of CDR3 amino acid clonotypes used the 60 to 75 TRBV and 14 TRBJ segments found across samples. COPE and FqMerger were used to merge the filtered high-quality paired reads into contigs. BLAST was used to align contigs to IMGT TRBV, TRBD and TRBJ reference genes, and CDR3 was defined according to IMGT. Any clonotype with a frequency above 0.1% was counted as a highly expanded clone. Shannon entropy served as the measure of repertoire diversity, while the Gini coefficient captured V-J evenness. Public clonotypes were defined as clonotypes shared by more than one individual. TCRdb itself trimmed the public reads at Q25 with fastp, ran MiXCR and retained productive beta chains. All rows with the same CDR3 protein become a single entry with the most common DNA and genes. The V and J calls shown here were made by TCRdb, not taken from the authors' results. The sample table records over 300,000 distinct CDR3 sequences; around a fifth of these occur just once. The ten largest clonotypes hold about 29% of the sample.

The time point label for this specimen denotes: persistent/refractory GD, antithyroid drugs over 5 years with positive TRAb. For both TCR sequencing and RNA sequencing, RNA was extracted from PBMCs in TRIzol. The diagnosis of Graves' disease followed American Thyroid Association guidelines. Patients were recruited from an endocrinology department in Xi'an, China. Each patient gave roughly 10 milliliters of peripheral blood, collected in an EDTA anticoagulant tube. Ficoll Paque Plus density gradient separation was used to isolate PBMCs, and no additional T cell sorting was done. An Agilent 2100 Bioanalyzer and agarose gel were used to check RNA quality, and a NanoDrop 2000 was used to measure RNA concentration.

The material was peripheral blood mononuclear cells (PBMCs), obtained when the disease was refractory, from a patient treated with antithyroid drugs. Rearrangement joined TRBV5-5 to TRBJ1-4, with no confidently assigned D gene. This sequence was found in a female donor with Graves disease. The DNA sequence is TGTGCCAGCAGCCCGACCCGGGGAAATCTGTTTTTT. Protein translation: CASSPTRGNLFF.